This TCR beta chain was recorded in a study of blood T cell repertoires in COVID-19. Study background: Sample material is recorded as cDNA or gDNA derived from T cells, B-cell-depleted T cells, or PBMCs.

Under the authors' procedure: How many nucleated cells were present was estimated from reference gene primer amplification. TCRdb's copy holds only in-frame clones and misses some; the assay was immunoSEQ multiplex PCR. V, J and clone size were drawn from that table, and D and trimming were deduced from the DNA. The top ten clones hold roughly 15% of a sample with 150,000 to 200,000 clones, 80% to 90% of them seen once. This clone was recorded only once. This CDR3 has 18 amino acids. Germline loops: CDR1 MNHEY, CDR2 SMNVEV (reference sequence). V lost 5 bases to trimming and J lost 4 bases; unmatched junction nucleotides: 15.

What was sequenced was PBMCs or T cells enriched from blood (not recorded which). The V and J genes are TRBV27 and TRBJ1-2; 11 positions match TRBD1. This sequence originates from a man between 45 and 60 years old who had recovered from COVID-19. The chain's CDR3 is CASSLKGGQGALGYGYTF. The CDR3 nucleotides read TGTGCCAGCAGTCTTAAAGGAGGACAGGGGGCGCTCGGCTATGGCTACACCTTC.